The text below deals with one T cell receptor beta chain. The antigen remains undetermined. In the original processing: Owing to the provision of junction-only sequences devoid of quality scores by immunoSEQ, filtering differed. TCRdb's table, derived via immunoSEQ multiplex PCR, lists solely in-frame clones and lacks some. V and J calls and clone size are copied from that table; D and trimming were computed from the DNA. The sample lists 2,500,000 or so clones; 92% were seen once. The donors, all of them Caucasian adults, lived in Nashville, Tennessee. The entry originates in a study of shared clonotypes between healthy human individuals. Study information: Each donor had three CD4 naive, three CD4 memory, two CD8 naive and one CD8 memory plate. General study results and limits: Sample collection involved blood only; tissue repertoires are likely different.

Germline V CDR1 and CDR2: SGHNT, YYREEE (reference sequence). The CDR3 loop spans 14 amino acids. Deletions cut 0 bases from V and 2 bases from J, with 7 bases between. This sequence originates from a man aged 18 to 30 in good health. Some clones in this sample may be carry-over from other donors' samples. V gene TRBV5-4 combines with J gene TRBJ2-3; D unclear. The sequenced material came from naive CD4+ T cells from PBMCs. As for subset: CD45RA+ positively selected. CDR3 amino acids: CASSLVGPTDTQYF. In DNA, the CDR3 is TGTGCCAGCAGCTTGGTTGGGCCCACAGATACGCAGTATTTT.